The entry that follows covers one TCR beta chain sequence. The data were taken from a study of cytomegalovirus exposure and HLA in healthy donors. 60 Vbeta and 13 Jbeta primers were used in PCR. Data came from immunoSEQ multiplex PCR; TCRdb stores just in-frame clones and leaves some out. The sample lists around 300,000 clones, roughly 70% occurring once. This CDR3 comprises 15 residues. V lost 7 bases and J lost 1, with 17 bases in between. Germline lookup yields CDR1 SGHRS and CDR2 YFSETQ. The V and J genes are TRBV5-1 and TRBJ1-1, with D maybe TRBD1 (6 bases). The receptor's source is a female donor in good health and CMV-seronegative. Sample: PBMCs. CDR3 protein: CASSLQGGENTEAFF. As DNA, the CDR3 is TGCGCCAGCTCCTTACAGGGAGGGGAGAACACTGAAGCTTTCTTT.